Listed below are T cell receptor beta chains from one sample, sequenced in a study of identical twins. TCRdb ran MiXCR on the 5' RACE reads and lists one entry per CDR3 protein. Altogether about 530,000 distinct CDR3 sequences are present, over 12% being singletons, with the ten largest covering about 0.47%. This sample also belongs to another study, concerning yellow fever vaccine responses in identical twins.

Sequences were obtained from CD4+ T cells sorted from blood. The receptors shown here come from a woman aged 18-30 years in good health. The CDR3 runs from the conserved cysteine through the conserved F or W. A D gene is named only where the DNA matches it firmly. Clone size appears in some rows only: once, few, many, or a class for an expanded clone.

few	TRBJ2-3	TRBV7-6	TRBD1	CASSSIKGQGLDTQYF	TGTGCCAGCAGCTCCATTAAGGGACAGGGCCTGGATACGCAGTATTTT
-	TRBJ2-3	TRBV14	-	CASSQRRADTQYF	TGTGCCAGCAGCCAACGGAGGGCAGATACGCAGTATTTT
-	TRBJ2-7	TRBV7-9	-	CASSLHVGRAFYEQYF	TGTGCCAGCAGCCTCCACGTGGGACGGGCTTTCTACGAGCAGTACTTC
once	TRBJ2-6	TRBV6-5	-	CASSYRGSGANVLTF	TGTGCCAGCAGTTACAGGGGGTCTGGGGCCAACGTCCTGACTTTC
-	TRBJ2-3	TRBV5-1	-	CASSTRRTSTDTQYF	TGCGCCAGCAGCACCCGGAGGACTAGCACAGATACGCAGTATTTT
few	TRBJ2-2	TRBV29-1	-	CSVIADSNTGELFF	TGCAGCGTAATCGCGGACTCGAACACCGGGGAGCTGTTTTTT
few	TRBJ2-2	TRBV28	-	CASSLFWPGDAGTGELFF	TGTGCCAGCAGTTTATTCTGGCCAGGGGATGCGGGCACCGGGGAGCTGTTTTTT
many	TRBJ2-5	TRBV7-8	-	CASSRDRSQETQYF	TGTGCCAGCAGCCGAGACAGGAGCCAAGAGACCCAGTACTTC
-	TRBJ2-3	TRBV28	-	CASRGEVITDTQYF	TGTGCCAGCAGGGGGGAGGTTATCACAGATACGCAGTATTTT
few	TRBJ1-6	TRBV9	-	CASSVVGANSPLHF	TGTGCCAGCAGCGTAGTGGGGGCTAATTCACCCCTCCACTTT
many	TRBJ2-5	TRBV6-1	TRBD1	CASSEAGGEGTQYF	TGTGCCAGCAGTGAAGCAGGGGGCGAGGGGACCCAGTACTTC
-	TRBJ2-1	TRBV5-6	-	CASSGGTLPFNEQFF	TGTGCCAGCAGCGGGGGGACTTTGCCGTTCAATGAGCAGTTCTTC
-	TRBJ1-5	TRBV20-1	-	CSARGGIGNQPQHF	TGCAGTGCTAGAGGGGGGATAGGGAATCAGCCCCAGCATTTT
-	TRBJ2-1	TRBV11-2	TRBD2	CASTNRGSLTSGRGDNEQFF	TGTGCCAGCACTAATAGAGGATCCCTGACTAGCGGGAGGGGTGATAATGAGCAGTTCTTC
few	TRBJ2-5	TRBV12-3/TRBV12-4	-	CASSLAWAGETQYF	TGTGCCAGCAGTTTAGCCTGGGCCGGGGAGACCCAGTACTTC
-	TRBJ2-2	TRBV5-4	-	CASSLEYNTGELFF	TGTGCCAGCAGCTTGGAATACAACACCGGGGAGCTGTTTTTT